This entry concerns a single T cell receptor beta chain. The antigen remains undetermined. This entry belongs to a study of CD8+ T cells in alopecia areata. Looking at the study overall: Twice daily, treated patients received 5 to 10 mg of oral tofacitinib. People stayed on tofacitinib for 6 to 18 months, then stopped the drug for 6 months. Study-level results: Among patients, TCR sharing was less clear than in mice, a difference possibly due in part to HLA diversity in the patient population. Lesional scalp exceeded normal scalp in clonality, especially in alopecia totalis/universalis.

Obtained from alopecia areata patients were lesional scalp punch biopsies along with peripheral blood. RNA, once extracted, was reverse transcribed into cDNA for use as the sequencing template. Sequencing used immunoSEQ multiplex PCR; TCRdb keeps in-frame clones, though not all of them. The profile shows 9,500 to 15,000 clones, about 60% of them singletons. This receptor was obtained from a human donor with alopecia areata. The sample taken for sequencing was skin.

CDR3 protein: CASSLGQGAILDQPQHF. CDR3 in DNA: TGCGCCAGCAGCCTGGGACAGGGGGCGATTCTCGATCAGCCCCAGCATTTT. This chain connects TRBV4-1 to TRBJ1-5, with 12 bases identical to TRBD1. Germline V CDR1 and CDR2: MGHRA, YSYEKL. This CDR3 is 17 amino acids long. V was clipped by 4 bases and J by 5 bases; unmatched bases: 9.